This TCR beta chain was found in a study of OX40 agonist ivuxolimab in advanced cancers. Concerning the study at large: The costimulatory receptor OX40 (CD134) was targeted by ivuxolimab, a fully human IgG2 agonistic monoclonal antibody. Intravenous ivuxolimab was administered to patients every 2 weeks at six dose levels: 0.01, 0.1, 0.3, 1.5, 3 and 10 mg/kg. Among the 50 to 55 dose-escalation patients, some 19 had hepatocellular carcinoma, roughly 15 melanoma, 9 renal cell carcinoma and 9 head and neck cancer. The dose-escalation cohort was roughly 83% male with a mean age of approximately 59 years, ranging from about 20 to 85. Prior anti-PD-1, anti-PD-L1 or anti-CTLA-4 therapy was permitted, and 40% of dose-escalation patients had received checkpoint inhibitors. Three dose-escalation patients achieved partial responses, one with hepatocellular carcinoma and two with cutaneous melanoma. The point of sequencing TCRbeta in the periphery was to test whether ivuxolimab changed TCR sequence diversity and drove clonal T-cell expansion. The monotherapy dose-escalation portion (N ≈ 50 patients) of the phase I ivuxolimab trial is reported in the paper. Study-wide findings and limitations: Low levels of normalized T-cell clonal expansion were also seen in some patients who did not respond. Which antigens the clonally expanded peripheral T cells were specific for was not determined. At doses of 0.1 to 3.0 mg/kg, clonal expansion of both CD4+ and CD8+ blood T cells was observed from baseline to week 6. On average, CD8+ T cells showed more expanded clones than CD4+ T cells after ivuxolimab. In the 0.1-3.0 mg/kg groups, partial responders had among the lowest normalized peripheral clonal expansion, particularly in CD8+ T cells.

The trial excluded patients who had a history of autoimmune disease or were on systemic immunosuppression. Peripheral blood for TCR sequencing was collected from all dose cohorts at baseline, on cycle 4 day 1, and on cycle 7 day 1. The samples were drawn from a first-in-human, open-label, multicenter phase I dose-escalation trial of ivuxolimab. The trial enrolled adults with locally advanced or metastatic head and neck squamous cell, hepatocellular, melanoma or renal cell carcinoma. CD4+ and CD8+ T cells were sorted separately from peripheral blood before TCR sequencing. About this clone itself: Its antigen remains unidentified. It has no much larger one-base neighbor in the sample; base qualities were not kept.

Genomic DNA was extracted from sorted cells for sequencing of the TCRbeta CDR3 region. TCRbeta CDR3 regions were sequenced using the immunoSEQ Assay. TCRdb stores this immuneACCESS table with in-frame sequences only. Part of the clones is absent; in the studies checked, under half of the shortfall reflects unresolved V genes, and no reason is known for the rest. For this sample the table gives about 58,000 clones, of which roughly 80% were detected only once. The ten largest clonotypes hold 3.4% of the sample. Unmatched junction bases come to 7, with V trimmed by 6 bases and J by 5 bases. As encoded in the germline V gene, CDR1 is MNHNS while CDR2 is SASEGT. Inclusive of the bounding cysteine and phenylalanine, the CDR3 is 13 residues long. Only the CDR3 part of the read is kept: 39 bases, read in frame from the first base.

The rearranged segments are TRBV6-1 and TRBJ2-7, with 7 middle bases fitting TRBD1. The material was CD4+ or CD8+ T cells sorted from blood, obtained in a trial of the OX40 agonist ivuxolimab. This sequence originates from an adult with an advanced solid tumor such as melanoma, head and neck, liver or kidney cancer. The CDR3 reads as follows: CASRRQGPHEQYF. The DNA sequence is as follows: TGTGCCAGCAGAAGACAGGGTCCCCACGAGCAGTACTTC.